A selection of T cell receptor beta chains follows, all from one sample in a study of T cell repertoires in cytomegalovirus infection. TCRdb independently ran MiXCR on the reads; one entry per CDR3 protein. The sample contains 600,000 to 700,000 distinct CDR3 sequences, around 31% of which appear only once. Their antigens are not known. Sample: cultured PBMCs, taken from culture after CMV antigen stimulation. The receptors were sampled from a human donor in good health (CMV status not recorded). Some clones in this sample may be carry-over from other donors' samples. Each CDR3 is given with its conserved first and last residue.

CDR3aa: CASSPTRPGGRGETQYF
v_gene: TRBV12-3/TRBV12-4
j_gene: TRBJ2-5

CDR3aa: CASSSQAYNSPLHF
v_gene: TRBV6-5
j_gene: TRBJ1-6

CDR3aa: CARSQPDRGNTEAFF
v_gene: TRBV4-1
j_gene: TRBJ1-1

CDR3aa: CASSLAGTGSTEACF
v_gene: TRBV7-8
j_gene: TRBJ1-1

CDR3aa: CSARDDGTGDEKLFF
v_gene: TRBV20-1
j_gene: TRBJ1-4

CDR3aa: CASSPTVEAFF
v_gene: TRBV2
j_gene: TRBJ1-1

CDR3aa: CATRKRGMKTATPYEQYF
v_gene: TRBV6-8
j_gene: TRBJ2-7

CDR3aa: CASRSLGPPEQFF
v_gene: TRBV27
j_gene: TRBJ2-1

CDR3aa: CSASPATRDYLSYEQYF
v_gene: TRBV20-1
j_gene: TRBJ2-7

CDR3aa: CASSVVGPEAGNTIYF
v_gene: TRBV9
j_gene: TRBJ1-3

CDR3aa: CAWSGYEQYF
v_gene: TRBV30
j_gene: TRBJ2-7

CDR3aa: CATTYERETYNEQFF
v_gene: TRBV12-3/TRBV12-4
j_gene: TRBJ2-1

CDR3aa: CASSSGAGVGNEQFF
v_gene: TRBV11-2
j_gene: TRBJ2-1

CDR3aa: CASSSLGEEYGYTF
v_gene: TRBV7-2
j_gene: TRBJ1-2

CDR3aa: CAIQEGQKTDTQYF
v_gene: TRBV10-3
j_gene: TRBJ2-3

CDR3aa: CASSILAGGRSPQETQYF
v_gene: TRBV7-2
j_gene: TRBJ2-5

CDR3aa: CSASRLAGDRETQYF
v_gene: TRBV20-1
j_gene: TRBJ2-5

CDR3aa: CASSYSIKRAAGANVLTF
v_gene: TRBV6-2/TRBV6-3
j_gene: TRBJ2-6

CDR3aa: CASSLALLSDTQYF
v_gene: TRBV7-2
j_gene: TRBJ2-3

CDR3aa: CASSQDWVGQQETQYF
v_gene: TRBV4-1
j_gene: TRBJ2-5

CDR3aa: CAWRRDSLSNEQFF
v_gene: TRBV30
j_gene: TRBJ2-1

CDR3aa: CASSLADAFGDTQYF
v_gene: TRBV27
j_gene: TRBJ2-3

CDR3aa: CSARFAGMGGNTEAFF
v_gene: TRBV20-1
j_gene: TRBJ1-1

CDR3aa: CASSERTDTQYF
v_gene: TRBV2
j_gene: TRBJ2-3

CDR3aa: CSARGGSGVTDTQYF
v_gene: TRBV20-1
j_gene: TRBJ2-3

CDR3aa: CASSQGSRGSAQETQYF
v_gene: TRBV14
j_gene: TRBJ2-5

CDR3aa: CASSLAGTRDYGYTF
v_gene: TRBV7-6
j_gene: TRBJ1-2

CDR3aa: CASSFSGSRTDTQYF
v_gene: TRBV11-2
j_gene: TRBJ2-3

CDR3aa: CSSVPAWVYNSPLHF
v_gene: TRBV20-1
j_gene: TRBJ1-6

CDR3aa: CASSHLAGGPGNEQFF
v_gene: TRBV14
j_gene: TRBJ2-1

CDR3aa: CATGGDYRPSDTQYF
v_gene: TRBV15
j_gene: TRBJ2-3

CDR3aa: CASSLGGLGIGTEAFF
v_gene: TRBV7-2
j_gene: TRBJ1-1

CDR3aa: CASSLEPSTGTDSTDTQYF
v_gene: TRBV5-1
j_gene: TRBJ2-3

CDR3aa: CASSPGGGMGEQYF
v_gene: TRBV7-2
j_gene: TRBJ2-7

CDR3aa: CASSTHFRQGETQYF
v_gene: TRBV7-9
j_gene: TRBJ2-5

CDR3aa: CASSQVSGTPRYGELFF
v_gene: TRBV4-2
j_gene: TRBJ2-2

CDR3aa: CASSLAGRGSTDTQYF
v_gene: TRBV7-2
j_gene: TRBJ2-3

CDR3aa: CSARDPGTQPQHF
v_gene: TRBV20-1
j_gene: TRBJ1-5

CDR3aa: CASSYRGVDGNTIYF
v_gene: TRBV6-5
j_gene: TRBJ1-3

CDR3aa: CATPPPQSPYSTDTQYF
v_gene: TRBV11-2
j_gene: TRBJ2-3

CDR3aa: CASSSTPGGDFTGELFF
v_gene: TRBV7-9
j_gene: TRBJ2-2

CDR3aa: CASSSLEGDGYTF
v_gene: TRBV5-1
j_gene: TRBJ1-2

CDR3aa: CASSPRTGYEKLFF
v_gene: TRBV7-4
j_gene: TRBJ1-4

CDR3aa: CASSQRGALYGYTF
v_gene: TRBV4-1
j_gene: TRBJ1-2

CDR3aa: CSARRLGAGGELFF
v_gene: TRBV20-1
j_gene: TRBJ2-2

CDR3aa: CASTRRGEAFF
v_gene: TRBV19
j_gene: TRBJ1-1

CDR3aa: CASSVGRGGRETQYF
v_gene: TRBV7-2
j_gene: TRBJ2-5

CDR3aa: CATSDSLAGAYNEQFF
v_gene: TRBV24-1
j_gene: TRBJ2-1

CDR3aa: CASSWVERDEQYF
v_gene: TRBV6-5
j_gene: TRBJ2-7

CDR3aa: CASSFWGRELFF
v_gene: TRBV7-2
j_gene: TRBJ2-2

CDR3aa: CASGLGRDGSSGANVLTF
v_gene: TRBV12-5
j_gene: TRBJ2-6

CDR3aa: CASSRGDRVTPLHF
v_gene: TRBV6-1
j_gene: TRBJ1-6

CDR3aa: CASRRQGESNEQFF
v_gene: TRBV12-3/TRBV12-4
j_gene: TRBJ2-1